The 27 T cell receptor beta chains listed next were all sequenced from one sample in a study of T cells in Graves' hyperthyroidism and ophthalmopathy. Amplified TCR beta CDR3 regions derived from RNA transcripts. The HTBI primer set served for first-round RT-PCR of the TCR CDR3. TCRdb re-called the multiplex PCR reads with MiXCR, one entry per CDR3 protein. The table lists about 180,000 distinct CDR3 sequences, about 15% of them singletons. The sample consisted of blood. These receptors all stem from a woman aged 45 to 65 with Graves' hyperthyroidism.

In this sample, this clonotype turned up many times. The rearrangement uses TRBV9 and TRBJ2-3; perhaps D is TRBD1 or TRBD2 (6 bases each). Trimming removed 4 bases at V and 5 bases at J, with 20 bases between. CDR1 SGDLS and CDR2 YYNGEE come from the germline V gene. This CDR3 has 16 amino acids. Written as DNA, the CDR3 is TGTGCCAGCAGCCGGTCCGGAGGGGGGCTTGGAGATACGCAGTATTTT. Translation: CASSRSGGGLGDTQYF.

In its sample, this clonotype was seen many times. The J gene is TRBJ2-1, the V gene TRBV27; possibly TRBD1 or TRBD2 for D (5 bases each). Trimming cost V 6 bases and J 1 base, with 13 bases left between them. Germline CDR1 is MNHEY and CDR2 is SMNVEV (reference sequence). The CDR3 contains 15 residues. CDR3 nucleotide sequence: TGTGCCAGCAGCGAGGGGCTGACGTCCTACAATGAGCAGTTCTTC. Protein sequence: CASSEGLTSYNEQFF.

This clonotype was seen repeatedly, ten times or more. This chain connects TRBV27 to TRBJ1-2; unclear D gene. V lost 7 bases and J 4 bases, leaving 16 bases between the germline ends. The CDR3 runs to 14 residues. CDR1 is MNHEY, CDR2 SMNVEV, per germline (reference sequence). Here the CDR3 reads CASTSDLNTYGYTF. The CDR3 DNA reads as TGTGCCAGCACCTCTGACTTGAACACCTATGGCTACACCTTC.

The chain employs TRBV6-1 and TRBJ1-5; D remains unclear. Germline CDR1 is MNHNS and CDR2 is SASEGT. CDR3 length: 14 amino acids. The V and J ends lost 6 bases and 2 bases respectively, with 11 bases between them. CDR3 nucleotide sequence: TGTGCCAGCAGATCCGGGTCGGGCAATCAGCCCCAGCATTTT. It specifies CASRSGSGNQPQHF.

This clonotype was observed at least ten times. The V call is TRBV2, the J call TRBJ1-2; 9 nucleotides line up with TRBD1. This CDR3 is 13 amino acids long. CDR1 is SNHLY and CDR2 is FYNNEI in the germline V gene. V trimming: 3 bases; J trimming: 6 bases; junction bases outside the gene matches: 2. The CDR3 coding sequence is TGTGCCAGCAGTGAGGGGACAGGGAATGGCTACACCTTC. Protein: CASSEGTGNGYTF.

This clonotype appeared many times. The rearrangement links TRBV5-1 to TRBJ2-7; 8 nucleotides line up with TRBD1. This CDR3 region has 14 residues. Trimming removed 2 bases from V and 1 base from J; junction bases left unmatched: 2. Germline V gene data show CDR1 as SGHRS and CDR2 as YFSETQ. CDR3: CASSFTGGSYEQYF. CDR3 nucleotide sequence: TGCGCCAGCAGCTTCACAGGGGGTTCCTACGAGCAGTACTTC.

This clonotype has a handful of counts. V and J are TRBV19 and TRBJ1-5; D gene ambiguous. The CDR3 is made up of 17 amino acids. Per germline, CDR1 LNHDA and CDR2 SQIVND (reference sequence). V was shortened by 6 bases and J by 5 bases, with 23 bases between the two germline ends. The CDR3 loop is CASRFGRVTSYHQPQHF. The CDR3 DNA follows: TGTGCCAGTAGATTTGGACGGGTGACTTCATACCATCAGCCCCAGCATTTT.

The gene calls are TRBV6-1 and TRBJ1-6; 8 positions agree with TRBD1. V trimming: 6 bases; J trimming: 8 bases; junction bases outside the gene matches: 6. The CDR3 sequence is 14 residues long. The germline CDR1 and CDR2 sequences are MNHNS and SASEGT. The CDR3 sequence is CASRDTGGDSPLHF. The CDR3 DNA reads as TGTGCCAGCAGGGATACAGGGGGAGATTCACCCCTCCACTTT.

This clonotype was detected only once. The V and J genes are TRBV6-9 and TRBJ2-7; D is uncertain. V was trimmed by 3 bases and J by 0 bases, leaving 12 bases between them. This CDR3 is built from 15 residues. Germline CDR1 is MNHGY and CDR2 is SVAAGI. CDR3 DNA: TGTGCCAGCAGTTACTCGAAGCCCTCCTCCTACGAGCAGTACTTC. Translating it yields CASSYSKPSSYEQYF.

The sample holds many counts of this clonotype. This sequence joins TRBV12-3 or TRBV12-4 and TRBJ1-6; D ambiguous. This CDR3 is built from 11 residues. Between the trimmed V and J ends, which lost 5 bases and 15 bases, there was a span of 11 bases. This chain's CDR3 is CASSLGVGLHF. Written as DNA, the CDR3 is TGTGCCAGCAGTCTTGGTGTGGGCCTCCACTTT.

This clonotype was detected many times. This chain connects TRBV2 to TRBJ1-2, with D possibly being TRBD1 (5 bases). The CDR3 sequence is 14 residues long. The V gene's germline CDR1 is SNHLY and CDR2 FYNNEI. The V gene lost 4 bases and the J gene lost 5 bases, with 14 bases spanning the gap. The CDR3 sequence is CASSGIGGSYGYTF. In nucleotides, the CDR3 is TGTGCCAGCAGTGGCATCGGGGGAAGTTATGGCTACACCTTC.

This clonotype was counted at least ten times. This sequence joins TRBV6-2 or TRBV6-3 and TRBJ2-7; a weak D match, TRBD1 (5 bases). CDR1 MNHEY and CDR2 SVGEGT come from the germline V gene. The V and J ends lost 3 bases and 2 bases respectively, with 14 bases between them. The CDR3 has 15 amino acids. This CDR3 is CASSYWGRKTYEQYF. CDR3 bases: TGTGCCAGCAGTTATTGGGGCAGGAAGACCTACGAGCAGTACTTC.

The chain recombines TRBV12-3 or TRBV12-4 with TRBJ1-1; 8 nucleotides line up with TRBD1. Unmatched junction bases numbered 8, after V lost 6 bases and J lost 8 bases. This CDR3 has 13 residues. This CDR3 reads CASSLAGGAEAFF. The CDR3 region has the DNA TGTGCCAGCAGCCTGGCAGGGGGCGCCGAAGCTTTCTTT.

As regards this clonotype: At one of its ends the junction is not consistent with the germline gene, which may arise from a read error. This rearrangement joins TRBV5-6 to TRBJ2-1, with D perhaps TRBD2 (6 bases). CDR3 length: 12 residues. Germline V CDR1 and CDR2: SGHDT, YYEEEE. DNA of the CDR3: TGTGCCAGCAGCTTGGGGGAGGCCTGGCTGATCTTC. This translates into CASSLGEAWLIF.

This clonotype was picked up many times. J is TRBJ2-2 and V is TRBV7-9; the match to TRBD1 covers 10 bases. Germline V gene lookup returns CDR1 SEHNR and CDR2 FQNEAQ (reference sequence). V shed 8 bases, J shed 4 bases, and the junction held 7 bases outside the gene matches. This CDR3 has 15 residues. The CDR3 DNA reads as TGTGCCAGCGGATCTTGGACAGGGGGCACCGGGGAGCTGTTTTTT. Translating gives CASGSWTGGTGELFF.

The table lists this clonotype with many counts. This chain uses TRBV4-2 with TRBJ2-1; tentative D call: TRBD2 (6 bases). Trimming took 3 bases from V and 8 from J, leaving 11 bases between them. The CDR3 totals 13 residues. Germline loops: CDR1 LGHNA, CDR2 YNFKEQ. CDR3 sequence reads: CASSHPREDEQFF. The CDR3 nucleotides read TGTGCCAGCAGCCACCCGAGGGAGGATGAGCAGTTCTTC.

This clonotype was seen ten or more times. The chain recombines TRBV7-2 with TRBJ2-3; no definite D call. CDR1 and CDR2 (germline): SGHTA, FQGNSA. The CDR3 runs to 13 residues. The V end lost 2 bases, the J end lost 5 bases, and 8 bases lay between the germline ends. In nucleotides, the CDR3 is TGTGCCAGCAGCTTAAACCACCTAGATACGCAGTATTTT. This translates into CASSLNHLDTQYF.

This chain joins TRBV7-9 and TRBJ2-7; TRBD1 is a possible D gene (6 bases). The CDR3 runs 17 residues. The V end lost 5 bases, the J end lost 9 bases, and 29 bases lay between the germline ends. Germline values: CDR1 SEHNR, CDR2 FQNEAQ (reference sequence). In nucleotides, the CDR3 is TGTGCCAGCAGCCTAGGGGCTACAGGGCTGGGGAAAACCCGGCAGTACTTC. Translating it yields CASSLGATGLGKTRQYF.

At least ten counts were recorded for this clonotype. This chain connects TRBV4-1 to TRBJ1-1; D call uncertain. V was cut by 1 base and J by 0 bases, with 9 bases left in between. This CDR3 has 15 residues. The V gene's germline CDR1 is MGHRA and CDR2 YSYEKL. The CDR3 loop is CASSQVGRLNTEAFF. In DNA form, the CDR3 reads TGCGCCAGCAGCCAAGTAGGGCGGCTGAACACTGAAGCTTTCTTT.

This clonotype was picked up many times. CDR3 sequence (DNA): TGTGCCAGCAGTGGCCTCCTCTCTGGAAACACCATATATTTT. Amino acid sequence: CASSGLLSGNTIYF. The chain carries TRBV2 and TRBJ1-3; D is uncertain. Germline CDR1 is SNHLY and CDR2 is FYNNEI. The CDR3 runs 14 residues. Trimming cost V 4 bases and J 0 bases, with 7 bases left between them.

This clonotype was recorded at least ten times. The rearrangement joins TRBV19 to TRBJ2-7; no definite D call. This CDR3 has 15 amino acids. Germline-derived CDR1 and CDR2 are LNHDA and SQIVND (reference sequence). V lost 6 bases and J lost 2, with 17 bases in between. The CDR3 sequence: CASSSGSLGPYEQYF. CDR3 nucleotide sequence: TGTGCCAGTAGCTCCGGATCTCTCGGGCCCTACGAGCAGTACTTC.

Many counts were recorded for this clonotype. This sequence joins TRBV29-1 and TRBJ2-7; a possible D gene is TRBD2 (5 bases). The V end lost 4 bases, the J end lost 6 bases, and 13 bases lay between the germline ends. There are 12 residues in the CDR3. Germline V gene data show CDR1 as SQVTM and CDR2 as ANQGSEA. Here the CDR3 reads CSVVYSGGEQYF. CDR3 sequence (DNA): TGCAGCGTTGTTTACAGTGGAGGCGAGCAGTACTTC.

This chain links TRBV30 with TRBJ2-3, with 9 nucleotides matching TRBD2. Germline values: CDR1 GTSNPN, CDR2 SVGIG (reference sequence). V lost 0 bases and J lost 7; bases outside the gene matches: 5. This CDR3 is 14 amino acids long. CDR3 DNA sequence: TGTGCCTGGAGTGTTGGGCTAGCGGGGAATACGCAGTATTTT. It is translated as CAWSVGLAGNTQYF.

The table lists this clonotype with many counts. The CDR3 coding sequence is TGCGCCAGCAGCTTGATCTCCATGAACACTGAAGCTTTCTTT. Translation gives CASSLISMNTEAFF. The chain joins TRBV5-1 to TRBJ1-1, with D unclear. V shed 1 base and J shed 0 bases, with 7 bases lying between them. Germline CDR1 reads SGHRS; CDR2 reads YFSETQ. The CDR3 loop spans 14 amino acids.

The CDR3 reads CASSPGRSGQPQHF. The CDR3 DNA is TGTGCCAGCTCACCAGGAAGATCGGGTCAGCCCCAGCATTTT. The chain couples TRBV18 to TRBJ1-5; D gene ambiguous. This CDR3 contains 14 residues. Germline assignment: CDR1 KGHSH and CDR2 LQKENI. V gave up 2 bases and J gave up 6 bases, with 11 bases separating them.

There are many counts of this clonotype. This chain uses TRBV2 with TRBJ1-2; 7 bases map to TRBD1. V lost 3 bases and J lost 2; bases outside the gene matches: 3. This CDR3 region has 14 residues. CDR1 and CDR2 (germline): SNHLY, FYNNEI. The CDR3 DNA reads TGTGCCAGCAGTGATGACAGGGTGAACTATGGCTACACCTTC. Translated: CASSDDRVNYGYTF.

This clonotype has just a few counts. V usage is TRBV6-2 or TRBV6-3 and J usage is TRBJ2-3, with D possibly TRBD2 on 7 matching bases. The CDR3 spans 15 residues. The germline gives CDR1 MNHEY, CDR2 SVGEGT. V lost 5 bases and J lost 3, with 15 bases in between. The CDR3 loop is CASSRAGAYTDTQYF. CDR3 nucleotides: TGTGCCAGCAGTAGGGCGGGGGCCTATACAGATACGCAGTATTTT.